A selection of T cell receptor beta chains follows, all from one sample in a study of shared clonotypes between healthy human individuals. Here immunoSEQ multiplex PCR was the method, and the copy in TCRdb shows in-frame clones only, minus some. The data hold approximately 590,000 clones, with less than 97% observed a single time. The sample was naive CD8+ T cells sorted from blood. The receptors derive from a woman aged 25 to 45 in good health. CDR3s include the opening cysteine and the closing phenylalanine or tryptophan. Each record gives: CDR3 DNA, CDR3 protein, J gene, V gene, clone size, D gene. D genes are given only for firm matches. Rows give clone size only sometimes, using once, few, many, or a class for an expanded clone.

TGTGCCAGCAGCTCCAACTACAATGAGCAGTTCTTC | CASSSNYNEQFF | TRBJ2-1 | TRBV7-6 | . | .
TGTGCCAGCAGCTCACCCCTAGCGGACACAGATACGCAGTATTTT | CASSSPLADTDTQYF | TRBJ2-3 | TRBV7-9 | once | TRBD2
TGTGCCAGCAGCCCGGGCCTTGGGACAGATACGCAGTATTTT | CASSPGLGTDTQYF | TRBJ2-3 | TRBV27 | . | .
TGTGCCAGCAACATGGATTTCGCCTACAATGAGCAGTTCTTC | CASNMDFAYNEQFF | TRBJ2-1 | TRBV28 | . | .
TGTGCCAGCAGTCACCTAGCGGGAGCTCTCAATGAGCAGTTCTTC | CASSHLAGALNEQFF | TRBJ2-1 | TRBV11-2 | . | TRBD2
TGTGCCAGCAGTTCCGGGACAGGGCTCTCCTACGAGCAGTACTTC | CASSSGTGLSYEQYF | TRBJ2-7 | TRBV13 | . | TRBD1
TGTGCCAGCATAGGGGGGTCCTACAATGAGCAGTTCTTC | CASIGGSYNEQFF | TRBJ2-1 | TRBV6-1 | . | .
TGTGCCAGCAGTCCCCTGACAGGGAGAAGTACAAAACTGTTTTTT | CASSPLTGRSTKLFF | TRBJ1-4 | TRBV28 | . | TRBD1
TGCGCCAGCAGCTTGCTTATCGGGGAATCGGACACCGGGGAGCTGTTTTTT | CASSLLIGESDTGELFF | TRBJ2-2 | TRBV5-1 | . | .
TGTGCCAGCAGTTTCTACCTAACAAGTGAGCAGTTCTTC | CASSFYLTSEQFF | TRBJ2-1 | TRBV28 | once | .
TGTGCCAGCAGCCCTAGTGGGGGGTCGACAGGGGTTAACACCTTC | CASSPSGGSTGVNTF | TRBJ1-2 | TRBV9 | . | TRBD1
TGTGCCAGCAGCCCCCTTAGGGATCCGCCGTACGAGCAGTACTTC | CASSPLRDPPYEQYF | TRBJ2-7 | TRBV7-8 | . | .
TGTGCCAGCAGTCGCGGAGGCTCCTACGAGCAGTACTTC | CASSRGGSYEQYF | TRBJ2-7 | TRBV27 | . | .
TGTGCCAGTAGTTTGGGACTACACAATGAGCAGTTCTTC | CASSLGLHNEQFF | TRBJ2-1 | TRBV19 | . | TRBD2
TGTGCCAGTAGTGCCGGGACAGGGGGCTACGAGCAGTACTTC | CASSAGTGGYEQYF | TRBJ2-7 | TRBV19 | . | TRBD1
TGTGCCAGTAGTATAGACCTCTTCGACAGGGGTAGAAACCAGCCCCAGCATTTT | CASSIDLFDRGRNQPQHF | TRBJ1-5 | TRBV19 | . | TRBD1
TGTGCCAGCAGTTCGACTAGCGGGAGCATCCACAATGAGCAGTTCTTC | CASSSTSGSIHNEQFF | TRBJ2-1 | TRBV27 | . | TRBD2